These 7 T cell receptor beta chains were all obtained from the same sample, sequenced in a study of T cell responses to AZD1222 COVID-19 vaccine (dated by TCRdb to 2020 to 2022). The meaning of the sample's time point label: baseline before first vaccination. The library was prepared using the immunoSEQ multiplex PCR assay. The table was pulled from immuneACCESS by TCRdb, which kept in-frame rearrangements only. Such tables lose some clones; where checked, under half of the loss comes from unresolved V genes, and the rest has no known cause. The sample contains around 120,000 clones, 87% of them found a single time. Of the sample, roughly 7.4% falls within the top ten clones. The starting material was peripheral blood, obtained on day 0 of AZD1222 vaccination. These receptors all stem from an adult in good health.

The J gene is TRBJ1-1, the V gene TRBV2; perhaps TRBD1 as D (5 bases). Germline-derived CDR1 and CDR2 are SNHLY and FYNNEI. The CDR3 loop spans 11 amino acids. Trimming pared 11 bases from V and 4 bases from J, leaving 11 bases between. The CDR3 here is CAGGVGTEAFF. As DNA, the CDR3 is TGTGCCGGGGGGGTGGGCACTGAAGCTTTCTTT.

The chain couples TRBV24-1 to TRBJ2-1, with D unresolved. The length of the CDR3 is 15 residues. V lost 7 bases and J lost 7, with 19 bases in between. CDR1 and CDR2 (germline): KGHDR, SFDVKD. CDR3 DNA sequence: TGTGCCACCAGCCCGGGTCAAGCGTATTTGAATGAGCAGTTCTTC. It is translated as CATSPGQAYLNEQFF.

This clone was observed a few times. DNA of the CDR3: TGTGCCAGTAGTATTTCTACCTCCTACGAGCAGTACTTC. Protein: CASSISTSYEQYF. The chain combines TRBV19 with TRBJ2-7; D unclear. The CDR3 is made up of 13 amino acids. V lost 3 bases and J lost 0, with 6 bases in between. Germline CDR1 is LNHDA and CDR2 is SQIVND (reference sequence).

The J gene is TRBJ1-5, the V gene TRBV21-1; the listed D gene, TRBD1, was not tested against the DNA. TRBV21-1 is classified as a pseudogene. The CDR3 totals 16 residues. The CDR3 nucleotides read TGTGCCAGCAGAAAAAAACCGGGACAGGGTGTTCAGCCCCAGCATTTT. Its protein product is CASRKKPGQGVQPQHF.

CDR3 region: CASRLAGETDTQYF. Written as DNA, the CDR3 is TGCGCCAGCAGACTAGCGGGGGAGACGGATACGCAGTATTTT. The rearrangement uses TRBV5-1 and TRBJ2-3; 11 positions agree with TRBD2. Germline trimming cut 5 bases from V and 6 bases from J; bases unmatched to any gene: 5. The CDR3 is 14 residues long. Per the germline V gene, CDR1 is SGHRS and CDR2 is YFSETQ.

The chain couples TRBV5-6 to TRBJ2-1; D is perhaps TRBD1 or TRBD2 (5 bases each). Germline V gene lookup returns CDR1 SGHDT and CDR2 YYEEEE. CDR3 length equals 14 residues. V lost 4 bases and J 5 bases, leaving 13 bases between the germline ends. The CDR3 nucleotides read TGTGCCAGCAGCCCGAGGGGAGCTCACAATGAGCAGTTCTTC. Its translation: CASSPRGAHNEQFF.

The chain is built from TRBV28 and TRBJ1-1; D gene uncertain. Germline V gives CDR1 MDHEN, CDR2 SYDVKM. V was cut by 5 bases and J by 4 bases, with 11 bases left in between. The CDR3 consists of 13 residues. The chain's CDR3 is CASSINALTEAFF. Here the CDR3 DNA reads TGTGCCAGCAGTATCAACGCCCTCACTGAAGCTTTCTTT. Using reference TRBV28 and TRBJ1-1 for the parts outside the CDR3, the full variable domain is DVKVTQSSRYLVKRTGEKVFLECVQDMDHENMFWYRQDPGLGLRLIYFSYDVKMKEKGDIPEGYSVSREKKERFSLILESASTNQTSMYLCASSINALTEAFFGQGTRLTVV.